This T cell receptor (beta chain) was documented in a study of CD8+CD57+ T cells in acquired aplastic anemia. Looking at the study overall: The study obtained an average of about 3.2 ug of DNA from sorted CD4+ and CD8+ cells.

Study-level findings and limits: Patients and controls turned out to have 25 to 30 CD8+ CDR3 sequences in common.

Profiles of TCR beta VDJ and CDR3 were generated from a genomic DNA template. TCRdb recomputed calls from the reads with MiXCR, one row per CDR3 protein. The sample has under 200,000 distinct CDR3 sequences, less than 50% seen once. Patients chosen for sequencing had shown CD8+CD57+ cell expansion by flow cytometry. Severe acquired aplastic anemia was diagnosed in all patients. At blood sampling, none of the patients had yet received therapy. The length of the CDR3 is 14 residues. CDR1 ENHRY and CDR2 SYGVKD come from the germline V gene. Trimming took 3 bases from V and 2 from J, leaving 10 bases between them. To note about this clonotype: Its antigen is still unknown.

The gene calls are TRBV10-3 and TRBJ1-2; the D gene is possibly TRBD1 (5 bases). This TCR derives from a human donor with aplastic anemia. Material: sorted CD4+, CD8+, or CD8+CD57+ T cells (not recorded which) from PBMCs. The CDR3: CAISERGTNYGYTF. CDR3 DNA: TGTGCCATCAGTGAAAGGGGTACGAACTATGGCTACACCTTC.